Sequencing of this T cell receptor (beta chain) was carried out in a study of blood T cell repertoires in COVID-19. V was shortened by 4 bases and J by 2 bases, with 16 bases between the two germline ends. Germline lookup yields CDR1 SGDLS and CDR2 YYNGEE. The CDR3 contains 15 residues. The protocol was immunoSEQ multiplex PCR, while the TCRdb copy is restricted to in-frame clones and leaves out a portion. Altogether 85,000 to 100,000 clones are present, around three quarters being singletons, with the ten largest covering nearly 9%. The V and J genes are TRBV9 and TRBJ2-7, with D perhaps matching TRBD1 (6 bases). The receptor was derived from a middle-aged man who had recovered from COVID-19. Sample: peripheral blood. CDR3 sequence (DNA): TGTGCCAGCAGCCCCCACGACAGGCGAACCTACGAGCAGTACTTC. Translation: CASSPHDRRTYEQYF.